This passage covers 27 T cell receptor beta chains from one sample sequenced in a study of regulatory T cells in long-lasting Graves disease. Time point: newly diagnosed GD, antithyroid drugs for less than 3 months. RNA extracted from PBMCs served as the sequencing template. To make TCR beta libraries, researchers used iRepertoire HTBI primers and Arm-PCR of CDR3 regions. A single record per CDR3 protein comes from TCRdb applying MiXCR to the multiplex PCR reads. The sample lists under 700,000 distinct CDR3 sequences, 15% to 20% occurring once. This sample was also put to use in a study of T cells in Graves' hyperthyroidism and ophthalmopathy.

The specimen comprised peripheral blood mononuclear cells (PBMCs), sampled at new diagnosis, from a patient treated with antithyroid drugs. These receptors were collected from a woman in her forties or fifties with Graves disease.

This clonotype was recorded many times. This chain joins TRBV28 and TRBJ1-3, with D unresolved. In germline, CDR1 is MDHEN, CDR2 SYDVKM. The CDR3 runs 12 residues. Trimming cost V 10 bases and J 3 bases, with 10 bases left between them. The CDR3 loop is CATTGNGNTIYF. The DNA for the CDR3 is TGTGCCACAACGGGGAATGGAAACACCATATATTTT. Full variable domain (missing parts from reference TRBV28 and TRBJ1-3): DVKVTQSSRYLVKRTGEKVFLECVQDMDHENMFWYRQDPGLGLRLIYFSYDVKMKEKGDIPEGYSVSREKKERFSLILESASTNQTSMYLCATTGNGNTIYFGEGSWLTVV.

Regarding this clonotype: A far larger clone is off by one base, so a read error is likely. The V gene is TRBV19, the J gene TRBJ1-1; D may be TRBD1 (5 bases). The germline CDR1 and CDR2 sequences are LNHDA and SQIVND (reference sequence). Trimming removed 11 bases at V and 1 base at J, with 14 bases between. The CDR3 has 13 amino acids. The chain's CDR3 is CACSRQRNTEAFF. The CDR3 region has the DNA TGTGCCTGCAGTCGACAGCGGAACACTGAAGCTTTCTTT.

The sample holds a few counts of this clonotype. The chain employs TRBV14 and TRBJ1-5, with unresolved D. The germline V gene has CDR1 SGHDN and CDR2 FVKESK. With 0 bases removed from V and 9 bases from J, the gap between germline ends came to 9 bases. The CDR3 has 13 amino acids. The chain's CDR3 is CASSQELWGPQHF. DNA for the CDR3: TGTGCCAGCAGCCAAGAATTATGGGGGCCCCAGCATTTT.

In this sample, this clonotype turned up a few times. V gene TRBV7-2 combines with J gene TRBJ2-5; a weak D match, TRBD2 (6 bases). The CDR3 is 15 amino acids. CDR1 SGHTA and CDR2 FQGNSA come from the germline V gene. The ends were cut back, 1 base at V and 4 bases at J, with 13 bases in the middle. CDR3 loop: CASSLGILASETQYF. CDR3 DNA sequence: TGTGCCAGCAGCTTAGGTATACTAGCTTCAGAGACCCAGTACTTC.

This clonotype has a count of ten or more. The CDR3 loop reads CASSGRSGEQFF. As DNA, the CDR3 is TGTGCCAGCAGCGGGCGGTCGGGTGAGCAGTTCTTC. The chain employs TRBV5-5 and TRBJ2-1; D gene ambiguous. CDR3 length: 12 amino acids. Germline values: CDR1 SGHKS, CDR2 YYEKEE (reference sequence). Trimming shortened V by 4 bases and J by 9 bases, and 11 bases separated the two germline ends.

This clonotype was seen a handful of times. The V and J genes are TRBV11-3 and TRBJ1-3; D is unresolved. V shed 5 bases and J shed 5 bases, with 4 bases lying between them. The CDR3 is 11 amino acids. Germline assignment: CDR1 SGHNT and CDR2 YENEEA. The CDR3 DNA reads as TGTGCCAGCAGCACCCGAAACACCATATATTTT. This translates into CASSTRNTIYF.

Many counts were recorded for this clonotype. The rearrangement links TRBV4-1 to TRBJ2-1, with D unclear. Looked up from germline, CDR1 is MGHRA and CDR2 is YSYEKL. Between the trimmed V and J ends, which lost 1 base and 6 bases, there was a span of 7 bases. The CDR3 extends over 13 amino acids. The CDR3 spells CASSQVGSNEQFF. CDR3 bases: TGCGCCAGCAGCCAAGTAGGGTCCAATGAGCAGTTCTTC.

V is TRBV30 and J is TRBJ1-6, with no clear D. Germline V gene sequence: CDR1 GTSNPN, CDR2 SVGIG (reference sequence). The CDR3 has 13 residues. The V gene lost 2 bases and the J gene lost 7 bases, with 9 bases spanning the gap. CDR3 residues: CAWSPSMNSPLHF. The CDR3 DNA reads as TGTGCCTGGAGTCCTAGTATGAATTCACCCCTCCACTTT.

This clonotype was detected only a few times. The J gene is TRBJ2-5, the V gene TRBV20-1; no clear D gene. The germline V gene encodes CDR1 DFQATT and CDR2 SNEGSKA (reference sequence). The CDR3 covers 14 residues. The V end was cut by 5 bases, the J end by 1 base, with 14 bases between. The chain's CDR3 is CSASTPRVQETQYF. For the CDR3, the DNA is TGCAGTGCTTCCACCCCCCGCGTCCAAGAGACCCAGTACTTC.

This clonotype was seen many times. The chain has TRBV11-2 and TRBJ2-5; D is perhaps TRBD2 (6 bases). The V gene lost 6 bases and the J gene lost 6 bases, with 17 bases spanning the gap. Germline V gives CDR1 SGHAT, CDR2 FQNNGV. The CDR3 is made up of 14 amino acids. The CDR3 nucleotides are TGTGCCAGCAGTCGTTGGGACTTGGGGAAGACCCAGTACTTC. It is translated as CASSRWDLGKTQYF.

This sequence joins TRBV19 and TRBJ1-1, with a tentative D call TRBD1 (6 bases). Germline V gives CDR1 LNHDA, CDR2 SQIVND (reference sequence). CDR3 length: 12 amino acids. The DNA for the CDR3 is TGTGGGCCTAGTACGGGGGCCTCTGAAGCTTTCTTT. It is translated as CGPSTGASEAFF.

This clonotype was counted at least ten times. The rearrangement uses TRBV2 and TRBJ1-6; D not certain. This CDR3 comprises 12 residues. Germline loops: CDR1 SNHLY, CDR2 FYNNEI. Trimming removed 6 bases from V and 9 bases from J, with 9 bases in between. CDR3 sequence reads: CASRSASSPLHF. In DNA, the CDR3 is TGTGCCAGCAGGTCGGCGTCTTCACCCCTCCACTTT.

This clonotype came up a few times. The chain recombines TRBV28 with TRBJ2-3, with D perhaps matching TRBD1 or TRBD2 (5 bases each). V gave up 3 bases and J gave up 8 bases, with 9 bases separating them. Germline CDR1 reads MDHEN; CDR2 reads SYDVKM. There are 12 residues in the CDR3. The CDR3 nucleotides read TGTGCCAGCAGTTTTGGGGACGGTACGCAGTATTTT. It yields the protein CASSFGDGTQYF.

This clonotype turned up a few times. The V gene is TRBV5-1, the J gene TRBJ2-1; D is unclear. Trimming left V 3 bases short and J 10 bases short, with 11 bases between. The CDR3 is 12 residues long. Looked up from germline, CDR1 is SGHRS and CDR2 is YFSETQ. The CDR3 coding sequence is TGCGCCAGCAGCTCCGAATGGGTCGAGCAGTTCTTC. This sequence encodes CASSSEWVEQFF.

The rearrangement uses TRBV20-1 and TRBJ1-6, with a weak D call TRBD1 (6 bases). Per the germline V gene, CDR1 is DFQATT and CDR2 is SNEGSKA (reference sequence). V was clipped by 5 bases and J by 6 bases, with 14 bases between them. CDR3 length equals 14 residues. The chain's CDR3 is CSADRDTGNSPLHF. The CDR3 DNA follows: TGCAGTGCTGACCGGGACACCGGTAATTCACCCCTCCACTTT.

This clonotype has at least ten counts. J is TRBJ2-3 and V is TRBV2; D is possibly TRBD2 (6 bases). Germline V gene data show CDR1 as SNHLY and CDR2 as FYNNEI. V lost 4 bases and J 7 bases, leaving 12 bases between the germline ends. The CDR3 is 13 residues long. The CDR3 DNA reads as TGTGCCAGCAGTGCGACTAGGGATAATACGCAGTATTTT. Residues: CASSATRDNTQYF.

V gene TRBV6-1 combines with J gene TRBJ2-1; D call uncertain. This CDR3 spans 15 amino acids. Germline-derived CDR1 and CDR2 are MNHNS and SASEGT. Trimming took off 2 bases at V and 3 bases at J, with 11 bases between the two ends. The CDR3 sequence: CASSESKGFYNEQFF. The CDR3, as DNA: TGTGCCAGCAGTGAAAGTAAGGGATTCTACAATGAGCAGTTCTTC.

This clonotype was counted a few times. The V and J genes are TRBV20-1 and TRBJ2-1, with 11 nucleotides matching TRBD1. This CDR3 is built from 19 residues. Germline lookup yields CDR1 DFQATT and CDR2 SNEGSKA (reference sequence). The trim removed 6 bases at V and 0 bases at J, leaving 16 bases unmatched. CDR3 in amino acids: CSAKPDRGRPGSSYNEQFF. The CDR3, as DNA: TGCAGTGCGAAACCGGACAGGGGGCGGCCCGGCAGCTCCTACAATGAGCAGTTCTTC.

This clonotype was seen ten or more times. The rearrangement uses TRBV28 and TRBJ1-1; D gene ambiguous. Germline-derived CDR1 and CDR2 are MDHEN and SYDVKM. Trimming removed 2 bases from V and 5 bases from J, with 12 bases in between. The CDR3 sequence is 14 residues long. CDR3 DNA: TGTGCCAGCAGTTTACAAGGGTTCGGGACTGAAGCTTTCTTT. This gives the protein CASSLQGFGTEAFF.

This clonotype was seen more than once but under ten times. This sequence joins TRBV9 and TRBJ1-4; D ambiguous. Trimming left V 1 base short and J 3 bases short, with 10 bases between. This CDR3 is 15 amino acids long. Germline V CDR1 and CDR2: SGDLS, YYNGEE. CDR3 in DNA: TGTGCCAGCAGCGTACTGGTAACACCTAATGAAAAACTGTTTTTT. Translated, it gives CASSVLVTPNEKLFF.

This clonotype has ten or more counts. The V gene is TRBV30, the J gene TRBJ2-1; 11 bases fit TRBD2. The CDR3 runs 14 residues. The V gene's germline CDR1 is GTSNPN and CDR2 SVGIG (reference sequence). The V and J ends lost 3 bases and 8 bases, in that order; junction bases with no gene match: 6. The CDR3 loop is CAWSRSGGAYEQFF. The CDR3 nucleotides are TGTGCCTGGAGCCGTAGCGGGGGGGCCTATGAGCAGTTCTTC. Filled out from reference TRBV30 and TRBJ2-1, the complete variable domain reads SQTIHQWPATLVQPVGSPLSLECTVEGTSNPNLYWYRQAAGRGLQLLFYSVGIGQISSEVPQNLSASRPQDRQFILSSKKLLLSDSGFYLCAWSRSGGAYEQFFGPGTRLTVL.

The gene calls are TRBV6-1 and TRBJ2-5, with D perhaps TRBD1 (5 bases). Per the germline V gene, CDR1 is MNHNS and CDR2 is SASEGT. The CDR3 is made up of 13 amino acids. Between the trimmed V and J ends, which lost 3 bases and 4 bases, there was a span of 9 bases. CDR3 sequence: CASSDRERETQYF. The CDR3 coding sequence is TGTGCCAGCAGTGACAGGGAACGAGAGACCCAGTACTTC.

In the case of this clonotype: One end of the junction fails to match germline, which may point to a read error. The rearrangement links TRBV7-9 to TRBJ2-3; D possibly corresponds to TRBD2 (6 bases). Germline V CDR1 and CDR2: SEHNR, FQNEAQ (reference sequence). CDR3 length equals 15 residues. The CDR3 is CASSALLAATDTRYF. The CDR3 region has the DNA TGTGCCAGCAGCGCCCTGTTAGCGGCCACAGATACGCGGTATTTT.

This clonotype was observed a handful of times. The chain recombines TRBV18 with TRBJ1-3; D perhaps matches TRBD1 (5 bases). Germline assignment: CDR1 KGHSH and CDR2 LQKENI. The CDR3 is 16 amino acids. The V gene lost 3 bases and the J gene lost 0 bases, with 12 bases spanning the gap. In DNA, the CDR3 is TGTGCCAGCTCACCGGGACGAATATTCTCTGGAAACACCATATATTTT. Its translation is CASSPGRIFSGNTIYF.

This clonotype was counted many times. The V gene is TRBV20-1, the J gene TRBJ2-5; 7 nucleotides align to TRBD2. The germline V gene encodes CDR1 DFQATT and CDR2 SNEGSKA (reference sequence). CDR3 size: 17 residues. V trimming: 3 bases; J trimming: 4 bases; junction bases outside the gene matches: 17. CDR3 loop: CSASYPGGSGTGETQYF. Here the CDR3 DNA reads TGCAGTGCTAGTTATCCGGGAGGCTCAGGAACGGGAGAGACCCAGTACTTC.

This clonotype showed up just a few times. The chain combines TRBV19 with TRBJ1-2; TRBD1 is a possible D gene (5 bases). CDR3 length equals 14 residues. Between the trimmed V and J ends, which lost 3 bases and 8 bases, there was a span of 16 bases. Germline-derived CDR1 and CDR2 are LNHDA and SQIVND (reference sequence). The CDR3 nucleotides are TGTGCCAGTAGTATGGGCGGTGGACAAACAGGCTACACCTTC. It specifies CASSMGGGQTGYTF.

The V call is TRBV25-1, the J call TRBJ2-1, with 7 bases that match TRBD2. The length of the CDR3 is 13 residues. V trimming: 4 bases; J trimming: 7 bases; junction bases outside the gene matches: 4. Germline values: CDR1 MGHDK, CDR2 SYGVNS. CDR3 sequence (DNA): TGTGCCAGCAGTGGGCTGGGGGGGAATGAGCAGTTCTTC. The encoded protein is CASSGLGGNEQFF.